Each of the 27 T cell receptor beta chains below was sequenced from the same sample in a study of blood T cell repertoires in COVID-19. Produced via immunoSEQ multiplex PCR; TCRdb's table is partial and in-frame only. The sample contains roughly 200,000 clones, roughly 87% of which appear only once. Input material: peripheral blood. These receptors were obtained from a man aged 60 to 75 with active or convalescent COVID-19.

The chain couples TRBV2 to TRBJ2-3, with TRBD1 identical over 7 bases. This CDR3 spans 16 amino acids. Germline values: CDR1 SNHLY, CDR2 FYNNEI. Trimming at V came to 6 bases and at J to 4 bases, leaving 13 bases not matched to a gene. The CDR3 protein is CASSRGQVVRSDTQYF. In nucleotides, the CDR3 is TGTGCCAGCAGCCGAGGACAGGTTGTTAGGTCAGATACGCAGTATTTT.

The chain has TRBV3-1 (or the pseudogene TRBV3-2) and TRBJ1-2; 7 bases align to TRBD1. Germline CDR1 reads LGHDT; CDR2 reads YNNKEL (reference sequence). V was pared by 11 bases and J by 6 bases, with 15 bases of the junction left unmatched. The CDR3 spans 14 residues. The CDR3, as DNA: TGTGCCGGAGGGGTAGACAGGGAAGGGGATGGCTACACCTTC. Translating gives CAGGVDREGDGYTF.

The chain couples TRBV6-6 to TRBJ1-5; the match to TRBD1 covers 7 bases. The CDR3 has 15 amino acids. Germline V lookup: CDR1 MNHNY, CDR2 SVGAGI (reference sequence). J was trimmed by 2 bases and V by 7 bases; bases with no gene match: 8. CDR3 protein: CASTLRTGGNQPQHF. The CDR3, as DNA: TGTGCCAGCACTCTCAGGACAGGTGGCAATCAGCCCCAGCATTTT.

This clone was counted between two and nine times. The chain employs TRBV10-2 and TRBJ1-1, with a weak D call TRBD1 (5 bases). Trimming removed 5 bases from V and 5 bases from J, with 12 bases in between. Germline lookup yields CDR1 WSHSY and CDR2 SAAADI. This CDR3 has 13 amino acids. The CDR3 DNA is TGCGCCAGCAGTCGCGGGGCGGAAACTGAAGCTTTCTTT. Protein: CASSRGAETEAFF.

The CDR3: CASSLVGQGYYEQYF. The CDR3 DNA follows: TGTGCCAGCAGCTTAGTGGGACAGGGTTACTACGAGCAGTACTTC. This chain connects TRBV7-2 to TRBJ2-7; 9 positions agree with TRBD1. V was pared by 1 base and J by 3 bases, with 4 bases of the junction left unmatched. The V gene's germline CDR1 is SGHTA and CDR2 FQGNSA. The CDR3 totals 15 residues.

V is TRBV27 and J is TRBJ2-2, with D possibly TRBD2 on 6 matching bases. V lost 5 bases and J 7 bases, leaving 20 bases between the germline ends. This CDR3 has 16 amino acids. CDR1 is MNHEY and CDR2 is SMNVEV in the germline V gene (reference sequence). The CDR3 coding sequence is TGTGCCAGCAGTCCCGGGAGATCCGGGGGAGGCGGGGAGCTGTTTTTT. This codes for CASSPGRSGGGGELFF.

The chain is built from TRBV9 and TRBJ2-5; tentative D call: TRBD2 (7 bases). The V and J ends lost 1 base and 5 bases respectively, with 18 bases between them. The CDR3 has 16 amino acids. The germline CDR1 and CDR2 sequences are SGDLS and YYNGEE. The CDR3 nucleotides read TGTGCCAGCAGCGTAACCGGGGGAGGGGGTTCTGAGACCCAGTACTTC. Its translation is CASSVTGGGGSETQYF.

This chain joins TRBV6-1 and TRBJ2-7; D is unclear. The CDR3 totals 13 residues. V gave up 2 bases and J gave up 7 bases, with 12 bases separating them. The germline gives CDR1 MNHNS, CDR2 SASEGT. The CDR3 coding sequence is TGTGCCAGCAGTGAACAGGCAGGTCGGGAGCAGTACTTC. Translation: CASSEQAGREQYF.

The chain recombines TRBV19 with TRBJ2-2; the match to TRBD1 covers 7 bases. The germline gives CDR1 LNHDA, CDR2 SQIVND (reference sequence). This CDR3 region has 15 residues. V dropped 6 bases and J dropped 0; count of bases not matched to a gene: 4. CDR3 amino acids: CASRGTATNTGELFF. The CDR3 nucleotides read TGTGCCAGTAGAGGGACAGCTACGAACACCGGGGAGCTGTTTTTT. Full variable domain (outside the CDR3, taken from reference TRBV19 and TRBJ2-2): DGGITQSPKYLFRKEGQNVTLSCEQNLNHDAMYWYRQDPGQGLRLIYYSQIVNDFQKGDIAEGYSVSREKKESFPLTVTSAQKNPTAFYLCASRGTATNTGELFFGEGSRLTVL.

This clone was counted once. V usage is TRBV5-1 and J usage is TRBJ2-7; D might be TRBD1 (6 bases). Looked up from germline, CDR1 is SGHRS and CDR2 is YFSETQ. The CDR3 is 14 amino acids. The germline V and J ends were trimmed by 0 bases and 4 bases, with 11 bases remaining between them. The CDR3 region has the DNA TGCGCCAGCAGCTTGGGGACAGTCGGATACGAGCAGTACTTC. Its protein product is CASSLGTVGYEQYF.

This clone was picked up one time. The J gene is TRBJ2-1, the V gene TRBV7-2; 9 bases map to TRBD2. V trimming: 0 bases; J trimming: 4 bases; junction bases outside the gene matches: 1. Germline V gene data show CDR1 as SGHTA and CDR2 as FQGNSA. This CDR3 has 15 residues. The CDR3 nucleotides are TGTGCCAGCAGCTTAGCTAGCGGGGGATACAATGAGCAGTTCTTC. Its protein product is CASSLASGGYNEQFF.

This CDR3 reads CASSYSTQTEAFF. DNA for the CDR3: TGTGCCAGCAGTTACTCGACTCAGACTGAAGCTTTCTTT. J is TRBJ1-1 and V is TRBV6-5; D is unclear. The CDR3 loop spans 13 amino acids. Per germline, CDR1 MNHEY and CDR2 SVGAGI. Trimming took off 0 bases at V and 5 bases at J, with 7 bases between the two ends.

Here the CDR3 DNA reads TGTGCCAGCAGCTTGCGGCGGACGAACACCGGGGAGCTGTTTTTT. Protein sequence: CASSLRRTNTGELFF. This chain uses TRBV5-4 with TRBJ2-2; no definite D call. Germline CDR1 SGHNT, CDR2 YYREEE (reference sequence). This CDR3 spans 15 amino acids. Deletions cut 1 base from V and 0 bases from J, with 7 bases between.

The chain is built from TRBV3-1 (or the pseudogene TRBV3-2) and TRBJ2-7; 9 nucleotides align to TRBD2. The junction had 14 bases not matched to a gene; V was cut back by 7 bases and J by 7 bases. Looked up from germline, CDR1 is LGHDT and CDR2 is YNNKEL (reference sequence). The CDR3 loop spans 15 amino acids. The CDR3 DNA is TGTGCCAGCACCTTAGGTGGCGGGGGGGCCCGGGAGCAGTACTTC. It translates to CASTLGGGGAREQYF.

The chain couples TRBV3-1 (or the pseudogene TRBV3-2) to TRBJ1-3; D is ambiguous. Germline V CDR1 and CDR2: LGHDT, YNNKEL (reference sequence). Trimming shortened V by 4 bases and J by 4 bases, and 14 bases separated the two germline ends. The CDR3 extends over 15 amino acids. This chain's CDR3 is CASSRSGSGGNTIYF. The DNA for the CDR3 is TGTGCCAGCAGCCGATCGGGGTCCGGAGGAAACACCATATATTTT.

The sample holds one count of this clone. This chain uses TRBV6-2 or TRBV6-3 with TRBJ1-1, with D perhaps TRBD1 (5 bases). This CDR3 is built from 15 residues. V lost 1 base, J lost 2 bases, and 11 bases lay in between. The germline V gene encodes CDR1 MNHEY and CDR2 SVGEGT. The CDR3 DNA is TGTGCCAGCAGTTACTATGGACATCCTAACACTGAAGCTTTCTTT. It encodes CASSYYGHPNTEAFF.

This clone was counted once. The same CDR3 also results from other DNA sequences found in this sample. J is TRBJ2-7 and V is TRBV5-1, with 13 nucleotides matching TRBD2. CDR3 length: 18 amino acids. Germline V gives CDR1 SGHRS, CDR2 YFSETQ. Losses at the gene ends were 4 bases for V and 2 bases for J; bases not matched to a gene: 12. The CDR3 spells CASSASVTTSGGTYEQYF. The CDR3 coding sequence is TGCGCCAGCAGCGCCTCTGTTACGACTAGCGGGGGGACCTACGAGCAGTACTTC.

The genes are TRBV5-1 and TRBJ2-1, with 7 positions matching TRBD2. The V segment lost 0 bases and the J segment 7 bases; nucleotides outside the gene matches: 4. This CDR3 spans 14 amino acids. Germline CDR1 reads SGHRS; CDR2 reads YFSETQ. CDR3 residues: CASSLAGRGNEQFF. The CDR3 region has the DNA TGCGCCAGCAGCTTGGCCGGGCGGGGGAATGAGCAGTTCTTC.

The CDR3 DNA sequence: TGTGCCAGCTCACTGGCCGGGGGGAGCTCCTACGAGCAGTACTTC. Protein sequence: CASSLAGGSSYEQYF. V and J are TRBV18 and TRBJ2-7; TRBD2 aligns across 7 bases. The CDR3 consists of 15 residues. CDR1 is KGHSH, CDR2 LQKENI, per germline. Germline trimming cut 4 bases from V and 0 bases from J; bases unmatched to any gene: 6.

The J gene is TRBJ2-1, the V gene TRBV5-1, with 8 bases identical to TRBD1. The CDR3 loop spans 15 amino acids. J lost 6 bases, V lost 4 bases, and 9 bases had no gene match. CDR1 and CDR2 (germline): SGHRS, YFSETQ. The CDR3 nucleotides read TGCGCCAGCAGCCATCAAACCGACAGGGGCAATGAGCAGTTCTTC. It encodes CASSHQTDRGNEQFF.

The table lists this clone with a few counts. The rearrangement uses TRBV5-6 and TRBJ2-6; TRBD2 is a possible D gene (6 bases). CDR1 is SGHDT, CDR2 YYEEEE, per germline. V was clipped by 4 bases and J by 1 base, with 9 bases between them. This CDR3 comprises 15 residues. Here the CDR3 reads CASSLGGSGANVLTF. For the CDR3, the DNA is TGTGCCAGCAGCCTCGGGGGATCTGGGGCCAACGTCCTGACTTTC.

The chain employs TRBV9 and TRBJ1-4; 9 bases map to TRBD1. The germline V gene encodes CDR1 SGDLS and CDR2 YYNGEE. This CDR3 region has 15 residues. Losses at the gene ends were 4 bases for V and 7 bases for J; bases not matched to a gene: 8. In nucleotides, the CDR3 is TGTGCCAGCAGCCCCCTGGGGACAGGGTCTGAAAAACTGTTTTTT. Its protein is CASSPLGTGSEKLFF.

V is TRBV2 and J is TRBJ2-7, with 11 bases fitting TRBD1. Germline CDR1 reads SNHLY; CDR2 reads FYNNEI. V dropped 3 bases and J dropped 3; count of bases not matched to a gene: 4. The CDR3 is made up of 15 amino acids. CDR3 amino acids: CASSDWDRGGYEQYF. DNA for the CDR3: TGTGCCAGCAGTGATTGGGACAGGGGGGGCTACGAGCAGTACTTC.

The gene calls are TRBV14 and TRBJ2-4, with TRBD1 matching over 9 bases. The germline gives CDR1 SGHDN, CDR2 FVKESK. This CDR3 region has 16 residues. With 5 bases clipped from V and 2 bases from J, the junction kept 7 bases outside the gene matches. CDR3 bases: TGTGCCAGCAGCTTGCGGACAGGGGAGTCCAAAAACATTCAGTACTTC. Translating gives CASSLRTGESKNIQYF.

The V call is TRBV6-5, the J call TRBJ2-7; TRBD1 aligns across 12 bases. Trimming removed 4 bases from V and 6 bases from J; junction bases left unmatched: 10. In germline, CDR1 is MNHEY, CDR2 SVGAGI. The CDR3 consists of 16 residues. Here the CDR3 reads CASSSLGQGAVSEQYF. The DNA for the CDR3 is TGTGCCAGCAGTTCGTTGGGACAGGGGGCAGTAAGCGAGCAGTACTTC.

The V gene is TRBV27, the J gene TRBJ2-7; D perhaps matches TRBD1 (5 bases). Germline lookup yields CDR1 MNHEY and CDR2 SMNVEV (reference sequence). The CDR3 is 16 residues long. V dropped 3 bases and J dropped 6 bases, with 21 bases sitting between them. The CDR3 region is CASSFNGQGGFAEQYF. The CDR3 coding sequence is TGTGCCAGCAGTTTTAACGGGCAGGGTGGGTTCGCCGAGCAGTACTTC.

The V and J genes are TRBV5-5 and TRBJ1-1, with D uncertain. CDR3 size: 13 residues. V was clipped by 0 bases and J by 1 base, with 4 bases between them. From germline, CDR1 is SGHKS and CDR2 YYEKEE (reference sequence). CDR3 protein: CASSLGENTEAFF. In DNA, the CDR3 is TGTGCCAGCAGCTTGGGCGAGAACACTGAAGCTTTCTTT. Full variable domain (remainder filled in from reference TRBV5-5 and TRBJ1-1): DAGVTQSPTHLIKTRGQQVTLRCSPISGHKSVSWYQQVLGQGPQFIFQYYEKEERGRGNFPDRFSARQFPNYSSELNVNALLLGDSALYLCASSLGENTEAFFGQGTRLTVV.